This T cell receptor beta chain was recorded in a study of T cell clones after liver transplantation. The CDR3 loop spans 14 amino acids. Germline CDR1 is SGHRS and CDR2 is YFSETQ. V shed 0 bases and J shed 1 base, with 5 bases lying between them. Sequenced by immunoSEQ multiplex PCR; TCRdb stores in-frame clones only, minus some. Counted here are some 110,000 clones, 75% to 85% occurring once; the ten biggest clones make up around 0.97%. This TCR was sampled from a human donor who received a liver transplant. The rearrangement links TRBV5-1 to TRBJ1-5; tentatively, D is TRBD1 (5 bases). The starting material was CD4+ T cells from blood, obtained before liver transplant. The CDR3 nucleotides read TGCGCCAGCAGCTTGGGACAGAGCAATCAGCCCCAGCATTTT. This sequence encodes CASSLGQSNQPQHF.